These 5 T cell receptor beta chains originate from one sample sequenced in a study of blood T cell repertoires in COVID-19. Assay used: immunoSEQ multiplex PCR; TCRdb lists only in-frame clones, some missing. The data show approximately 270,000 clones, approximately 88% seen once. Material for sequencing was peripheral blood. The receptors derive from a man between 50 and 59 years old with acute or convalescent COVID-19.

This clone was observed a few times. The chain employs TRBV15 and TRBJ1-5, with D unresolved. Per the germline V gene, CDR1 is LNHNV and CDR2 is YYDKDF (reference sequence). V was shortened by 0 bases and J by 7 bases, with 7 bases between the two germline ends. The CDR3 contains 13 residues. The CDR3 reads CATSRDKKQPQHF. CDR3 nucleotides: TGTGCCACCAGCAGAGATAAAAAACAGCCCCAGCATTTT.

The chain links TRBV5-1 to TRBJ2-5; TRBD1 matches 7 bases. CDR1 is SGHRS and CDR2 is YFSETQ in the germline V gene. This CDR3 comprises 17 residues. The junction had 12 bases not matched to a gene; V was cut back by 3 bases and J by 1 base. CDR3 in DNA: TGCGCCAGCAGCTCTCGGCGGACAGGCGGGTTCCAAGAGACCCAGTACTTC. This encodes CASSSRRTGGFQETQYF.

This chain uses TRBV2 with TRBJ2-5; 14 bases agree with TRBD2. The CDR3 is made up of 15 amino acids. J was trimmed by 3 bases and V by 6 bases; bases with no gene match: 3. Germline CDR1 and CDR2: SNHLY and FYNNEI. Here the CDR3 reads CASSPGLAGEETQYF. The DNA of the CDR3 is TGTGCCAGCAGCCCGGGACTAGCGGGGGAAGAGACCCAGTACTTC.

The chain couples TRBV18 to TRBJ2-7; possibly TRBD1 for D (6 bases). V gave up 1 base and J gave up 5 bases, with 12 bases separating them. The CDR3 has 14 residues. In germline, CDR1 is KGHSH, CDR2 LQKENI. The CDR3: CASSPQQGIHEQYF. CDR3 bases: TGTGCCAGCTCACCACAACAGGGAATCCACGAGCAGTACTTC.

This chain links TRBV24-1 with TRBJ1-6, with D possibly being TRBD1 (5 bases). The V gene's germline CDR1 is KGHDR and CDR2 SFDVKD. The V and J ends lost 9 bases and 9 bases respectively, with 17 bases between them. This CDR3 comprises 14 residues. CDR3 sequence reads: CATLIREGPSPLHF. The CDR3, as DNA: TGTGCCACCTTGATCAGGGAGGGCCCTTCACCCCTCCACTTT.